The clone carrying this T cell receptor (beta chain) was recorded many times. Its target is unknown. Indicated time point: longitudinal time-point 3. PBMCs stored at -80 C, 2 million in total, were the source of the unsorted libraries. MiXCR, applied by TCRdb to the 5' RACE reads, yields one record per CDR3 protein. The table records approximately 48,000 distinct CDR3 sequences, roughly 12% of them present only once. The sample comes from a study of neurological immune-mediated disorders. After removal of 4 bases from V and 4 bases from J, the junction contained 10 bases not matched to a gene. CDR3 size: 16 residues. The study, taken as a whole, reports: The highest TCR clonal expansion occurred in HTLV-1-associated myelopathy; multiple sclerosis fell below healthy controls.

This TCR derives from a male donor with HTLV-1-associated myelopathy (HAM/TSP). Specimen: PBMCs. This chain links TRBV12-3 or TRBV12-4 with TRBJ1-1, with 9 positions matching TRBD1. In nucleotides, the CDR3 is TGTGCCAGCAGTTACCACATGACAGGGGGGGCCACTGAAGCTTTCTTT. Translated: CASSYHMTGGATEAFF.